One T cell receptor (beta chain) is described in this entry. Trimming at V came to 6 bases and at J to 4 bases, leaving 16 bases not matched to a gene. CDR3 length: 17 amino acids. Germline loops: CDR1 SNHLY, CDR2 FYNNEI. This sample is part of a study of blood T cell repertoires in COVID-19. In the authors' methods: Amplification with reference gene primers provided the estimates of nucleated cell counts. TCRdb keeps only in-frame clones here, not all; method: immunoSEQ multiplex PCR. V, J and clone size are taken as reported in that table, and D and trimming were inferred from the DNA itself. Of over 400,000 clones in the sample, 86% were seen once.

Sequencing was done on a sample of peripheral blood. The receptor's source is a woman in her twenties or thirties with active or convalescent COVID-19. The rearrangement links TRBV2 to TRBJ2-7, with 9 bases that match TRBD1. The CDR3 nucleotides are TGTGCCAGCAGCGAACACCCCGGGACAGGGAGTACGTACGAGCAGTACTTC. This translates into CASSEHPGTGSTYEQYF.